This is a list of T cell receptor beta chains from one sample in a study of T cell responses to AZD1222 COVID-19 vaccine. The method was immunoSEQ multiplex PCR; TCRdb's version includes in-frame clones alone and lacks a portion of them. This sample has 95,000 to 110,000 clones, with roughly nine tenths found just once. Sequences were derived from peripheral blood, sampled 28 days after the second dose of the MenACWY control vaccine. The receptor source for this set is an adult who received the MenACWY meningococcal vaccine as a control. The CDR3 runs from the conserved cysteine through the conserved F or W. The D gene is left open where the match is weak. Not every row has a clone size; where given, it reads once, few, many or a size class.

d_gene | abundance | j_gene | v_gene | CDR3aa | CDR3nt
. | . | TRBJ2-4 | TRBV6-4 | CASSGQRGLAKNIQYF | TGTGCCAGCAGTGGCCAACGGGGACTAGCCAAAAACATTCAGTACTTC
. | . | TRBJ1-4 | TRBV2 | CASSEFWQISEKLFF | TGTGCCAGCAGTGAATTTTGGCAGATTTCTGAAAAACTGTTTTTT
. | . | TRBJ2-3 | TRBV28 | CASSSRLVGTDTQYF | TGTGCCAGCAGTTCCCGCCTAGTTGGGACCGATACGCAGTATTTT
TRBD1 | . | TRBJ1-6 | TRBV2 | CASSADRGVPNSPLHF | TGTGCCAGCAGTGCAGACAGGGGCGTTCCTAATTCACCCCTCCACTTT
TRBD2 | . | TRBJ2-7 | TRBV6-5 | CASSSTSGGADEQYF | TGTGCCAGCAGTTCGACTAGCGGGGGGGCCGACGAGCAGTACTTC
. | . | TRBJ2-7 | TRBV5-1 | CASSFIPGQTSYEQYF | TGCGCCAGCAGCTTTATCCCAGGACAAACCTCCTACGAGCAGTACTTC
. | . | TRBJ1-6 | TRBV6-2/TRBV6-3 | CASSYSVSDYNSPLHF | TGTGCCAGCAGTTACTCCGTCAGCGACTATAATTCACCCCTCCACTTT
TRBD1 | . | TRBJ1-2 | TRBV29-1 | CSVTRQGGGYGYTF | TGCAGCGTTACCCGACAGGGGGGAGGCTATGGCTACACCTTC
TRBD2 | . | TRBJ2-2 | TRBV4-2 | CASSPMSGGAEYYVTGELFF | TGTGCCAGCAGCCCCATGAGCGGGGGGGCCGAGTACTATGTTACCGGGGAGCTGTTTTTT
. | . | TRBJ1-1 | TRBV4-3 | CASSLGADLNTEAFF | TGCGCCAGCAGCCTAGGGGCCGACTTGAACACTGAAGCTTTCTTT
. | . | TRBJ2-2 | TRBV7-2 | CASSLAGPRDTGELFF | TGTGCCAGCAGCTTAGCGGGGCCTCGGGACACCGGGGAGCTGTTTTTT
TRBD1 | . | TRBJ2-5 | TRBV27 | CASSPLQGTYQETQYF | TGTGCCAGCAGCCCTCTACAGGGGACGTACCAAGAGACCCAGTACTTC
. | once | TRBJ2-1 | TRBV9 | CASSVVGGLNEQFF | TGTGCCAGCAGCGTAGTGGGCGGGCTCAATGAGCAGTTCTTC
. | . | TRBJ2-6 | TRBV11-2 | CASSSGQNSGANVLTF | TGTGCCAGCAGCTCCGGACAGAACTCTGGGGCCAACGTCCTGACTTTC
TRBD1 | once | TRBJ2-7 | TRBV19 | CASIGRRQGTYEQYF | TGTGCCAGTATAGGGCGCAGACAGGGGACCTACGAGCAGTACTTC
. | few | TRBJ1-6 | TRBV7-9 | CASSLDGSSNSPLHF | TGTGCCAGCAGCTTAGACGGGAGTTCCAATTCACCCCTCCACTTT
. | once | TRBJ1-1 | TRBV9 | CASIKCVSEAFF | TGTGCCAGCATCAAGTGCGTGAGTGAAGCTTTCTTT
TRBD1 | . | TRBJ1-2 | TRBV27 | CASSSLTGEGGYTF | TGTGCCAGCAGTTCACTGACAGGGGAGGGCGGCTACACCTTC
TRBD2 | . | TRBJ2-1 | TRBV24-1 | CATSDRTSRYNEQFF | TGTGCCACCAGTGATAGGACTAGCAGATACAATGAGCAGTTCTTC
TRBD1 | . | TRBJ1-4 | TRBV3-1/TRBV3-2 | CASSHRDRAEKLFF | TGTGCCAGCAGCCACCGGGACAGGGCTGAAAAACTGTTTTTT
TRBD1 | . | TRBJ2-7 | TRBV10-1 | CASIRTGIHEQYF | TGCGCCAGCATACGGACAGGGATCCACGAGCAGTACTTC
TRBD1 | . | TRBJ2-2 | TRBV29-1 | CSVVLLHRDRVNTGELFF | TGCAGCGTTGTTCTCCTCCACCGGGACAGGGTAAACACCGGGGAGCTGTTTTTT